What follows describes a single T cell receptor beta chain. CDR3 length: 15 residues. In germline, CDR1 is LNHDA, CDR2 SQIVND (reference sequence). TRB was amplified from about 270 ng of peripheral blood genomic DNA per sample. These data come from a study of T cell clusters in autoimmune cytopenias. One tube held mixed TRB-A and TRB-B primer pools for touch-down PCR. TCRdb reanalyzed the multiplex PCR reads, giving one entry per CDR3 protein sequence and no DNA. Its clone listing holds about 2,800 distinct CDR3 sequences. Sequenced: peripheral blood. This rearrangement joins TRBV19 to TRBJ1-5; with no DNA, the TCRdb D assignment of TRBD1 cannot be verified. The sequence was obtained from a human donor with an autoimmune cytopenia or autoimmune hepatitis (not recorded which). CDR3 residues: CARTKGRRGKKKKQF. The whole variable domain, remainder taken from reference TRBV19 and TRBJ1-5, is DGGITQSPKYLFRKEGQNVTLSCEQNLNHDAMYWYRQDPGQGLRLIYYSQIVNDFQKGDIAEGYSVSREKKESFPLTVTSAQKNPTAFYLCARTKGRRGKKKKQFGDGTRLSIL.